What follows are 26 T cell receptor beta chains derived from one specimen sequenced in a study of metastatic and nonmetastatic thyroid tumors. Every patient was untreated before thyroid surgery. MiXCR reprocessed the PCR reads for TCRdb. The sample has about 26,000 clones; about a quarter are singletons. Material for sequencing was blood. The receptor source for this set is a female donor with papillary thyroid cancer or a benign thyroid nodule (not recorded which). Some clones in this sample may be carry-over from other donors' samples.

The CDR3 is CASSVETVLEQYV. The CDR3 bases are TGTGCCAGCAGCGTTGAAACGGTTCTCGAGCAGTACGTC. The chain carries TRBV2 and TRBJ2-7; D is unclear. CDR3 size: 13 residues. In germline, CDR1 is SNHLY, CDR2 FYNNEI. Trimming took 6 bases from V and 6 from J, leaving 15 bases between them.

This clone was observed at least ten times. This chain uses TRBV9 with TRBJ2-4; D not certain. The length of the CDR3 is 18 residues. V lost 1 base and J lost 0, with 17 bases in between. Looked up from germline, CDR1 is SGDLS and CDR2 is YYNGEE. The CDR3 nucleotides read TGTGCCAGCAGCGTAAGAGGAAACAACCGTTTAGCCAAAAACATTCAGTACTTC. The encoded protein is CASSVRGNNRLAKNIQYF.

On this clone: An end of the junction differs from the germline gene, which may be a read error. This chain joins TRBV6-1 and TRBJ2-7, with 12 bases identical to TRBD1. The V gene's germline CDR1 is MNHNS and CDR2 SASEGT. The CDR3 length is 16 residues. The CDR3 spells CAISERGGQGAYEQYF. CDR3 in DNA: TGTGCCATCAGTGAACGGGGGGGACAGGGGGCTTACGAGCAGTACTTC.

This sequence joins TRBV20-1 and TRBJ1-1; D possibly corresponds to TRBD1 (6 bases). The CDR3 totals 13 residues. Germline CDR1 DFQATT, CDR2 SNEGSKA (reference sequence). V gave up 3 bases and J gave up 11 bases, with 19 bases separating them. CDR3 amino acids: CSARPPQGRKAFF. As DNA, the CDR3 is TGCAGTGCTAGGCCCCCACAGGGACGGAAGGCTTTCTTT.

The chain is built from TRBV7-9 and TRBJ2-2, with 8 nucleotides matching TRBD2. J was trimmed by 7 bases and V by 1 base; bases with no gene match: 5. The germline CDR1 and CDR2 sequences are SEHNR and FQNEAQ (reference sequence). The CDR3 covers 15 residues. In nucleotides, the CDR3 is TGTGCCAGCAGCTTAGACGGGAGGGGACACGGGGAGCTGTTTTTT. It is translated as CASSLDGRGHGELFF. The whole variable domain, remainder taken from reference TRBV7-9 and TRBJ2-2, is DTGVSQNPRHKITKRGQNVTFRCDPISEHNRLYWYRQTLGQGPEFLTYFQNEAQLEKSRLLSDRFSAERPKGSFSTLEIQRTEQGDSAMYLCASSLDGRGHGELFFGEGSRLTVL.

This clone has only a few counts. CDR3 residues: CASGQGASGNTIYF. The CDR3 DNA reads TGTGCCAGCGGACAGGGGGCCTCTGGAAACACCATATATTTT. This chain links TRBV19 with TRBJ1-3; 11 bases are shared with TRBD1. With V trimmed by 9 bases and J by 0 bases, 1 base remained unmatched. The CDR3 sequence is 14 residues long. Germline V gene data show CDR1 as LNHDA and CDR2 as SQIVND (reference sequence).

The chain couples TRBV13 to TRBJ1-4; D is undetermined. Trimming left V 4 bases short and J 7 bases short, with 16 bases between. Germline loops: CDR1 PRHDT, CDR2 FYEKMQ (reference sequence). The CDR3 extends over 15 amino acids. CDR3 loop: CASSSGDLVSEKLFF. CDR3 coding DNA: TGTGCCAGCAGCTCGGGCGACTTAGTAAGTGAAAAACTGTTTTTT.

The chain joins TRBV7-2 to TRBJ2-1; 11 nucleotides line up with TRBD1. The junction had 5 bases not matched to a gene; V was cut back by 6 bases and J by 7 bases. The CDR3 is 14 residues long. Germline CDR1 and CDR2: SGHTA and FQGNSA. The CDR3 spells CASSRTGGRNEQFF. CDR3 DNA sequence: TGTGCCAGCAGTCGGACAGGGGGCAGGAATGAGCAGTTCTTC.

This clone came up many times. This sequence joins TRBV5-1 and TRBJ2-2; no clear D gene. The CDR3 spans 15 residues. V was cut by 1 base and J by 4 bases, with 11 bases left in between. Germline V gene sequence: CDR1 SGHRS, CDR2 YFSETQ. Here the CDR3 DNA reads TGCGCCAGCAGCTTGAATCAGGCGAGCACCGGGGAGCTGTTTTTT. Encoded protein: CASSLNQASTGELFF.

This chain connects TRBV9 to TRBJ2-1; possibly TRBD2 for D (6 bases). Looked up from germline, CDR1 is SGDLS and CDR2 is YYNGEE. Trimming pared 0 bases from V and 1 base from J, leaving 11 bases between. This CDR3 has 16 amino acids. CDR3 in amino acids: CASSVGGTPSYNEQFF. DNA for the CDR3: TGTGCCAGCAGCGTAGGTGGGACTCCGTCCTACAATGAGCAGTTCTTC.

This clone turned up a few times. This rearrangement joins TRBV2 to TRBJ2-3; TRBD1 might be the D (6 bases). The CDR3 totals 15 residues. Germline loops: CDR1 SNHLY, CDR2 FYNNEI. The V gene lost 6 bases and the J gene lost 4 bases, with 17 bases spanning the gap. The chain's CDR3 is CASSVNRVVSDTQYF. The CDR3 DNA follows: TGTGCCAGCAGCGTAAACAGGGTGGTATCAGATACGCAGTATTTT.

This clone has at least ten counts. The chain carries TRBV19 and TRBJ2-2; possibly TRBD2 for D (5 bases). Per the germline V gene, CDR1 is LNHDA and CDR2 is SQIVND (reference sequence). V gave up 8 bases and J gave up 3 bases, with 13 bases separating them. The CDR3 contains 14 residues. The CDR3 DNA reads as TGTGCCAGTTGTACGGGAAGGTACACCGGGGAGCTGTTTTTT. Translated, it gives CASCTGRYTGELFF.

This clone was detected ten times or more. A much larger clonotype is one base distant, so this may be a read error. The sample contains more than one DNA sequence encoding this CDR3. This rearrangement joins TRBV20-1 to TRBJ2-7, with D tentatively TRBD1 (7 bases). Germline loops: CDR1 DFQATT, CDR2 SNEGSKA (reference sequence). The CDR3 has 10 amino acids. The CDR3 nucleotides are TGCATCCCCCAGGGGGGTGAGCAGTACTTC. As protein: CIPQGGEQYF.

CDR3 nucleotide sequence: TGTGCCAGCAGCTACTCCTTTGGGGTCGAAGATACGCAGTATTTT. It yields the protein CASSYSFGVEDTQYF. The V and J genes are TRBV11-3 and TRBJ2-3; D is uncertain. In germline, CDR1 is SGHNT, CDR2 YENEEA. CDR3 length equals 15 residues. The V end was cut by 4 bases, the J end by 5 bases, with 16 bases between.

This clone came up many times. The CDR3 loop is CASSLYALGLGTEAFF. The CDR3 DNA follows: TGTGCCAGCAGTTTATACGCCCTGGGGCTGGGCACTGAAGCTTTCTTT. The chain links TRBV27 to TRBJ1-1; D possibly corresponds to TRBD1 (5 bases). Trimming took 1 base from V and 4 from J, leaving 16 bases between them. Looked up from germline, CDR1 is MNHEY and CDR2 is SMNVEV (reference sequence). The CDR3 has 16 residues.

This sequence joins TRBV9 and TRBJ2-1; D gene unclear. The CDR3 is 11 amino acids. Per germline, CDR1 SGDLS and CDR2 YYNGEE. V was clipped by 6 bases and J by 7 bases, with 8 bases between them. The CDR3 loop is CASIIDNEQFF. In nucleotides, the CDR3 is TGTGCCAGCATCATCGATAATGAGCAGTTCTTC.

This chain's CDR3 is CASSLGYGGTFYDSTGELFF. In DNA form, the CDR3 reads TGTGCCAGCAGCTTAGGATACGGGGGGACATTCTATGATTCGACCGGGGAGCTGTTTTTT. The chain is built from TRBV13 and TRBJ2-2; the D gene is possibly TRBD2 (7 bases). V dropped 0 bases and J dropped 5 bases, with 25 bases sitting between them. The CDR3 totals 20 residues. Germline V gene data show CDR1 as PRHDT and CDR2 as FYEKMQ (reference sequence). Filled out from reference TRBV13 and TRBJ2-2, the complete variable domain reads AAGVIQSPRHLIKEKRETATLKCYPIPRHDTVYWYQQGPGQDPQFLISFYEKMQSDKGSIPDRFSAQQFSDYHSELNMSSLELGDSALYFCASSLGYGGTFYDSTGELFFGEGSRLTVL.

This clone is deemed medium-sized. A junction end diverges from the germline sequence, so it may reflect a read error. The chain joins TRBV28 to TRBJ1-3; D unresolved. The CDR3 is 13 amino acids. Germline CDR1 reads MDHEN; CDR2 reads SYDVKM. DNA for the CDR3: TGTGCCACCAGACACGATTCTGGAAACACCATGTATTTT. Its translation: CATRHDSGNTMYF.

This clone is medium-sized in the sample. The V and J genes are TRBV11-2 and TRBJ1-3; no definite D call. The CDR3 runs to 13 residues. CDR1 and CDR2 from the germline V gene are SGHAT and FQNNGV. Trimming cost V 5 bases and J 4 bases, with 9 bases left between them. CDR3 amino acids: CASSIRTGNTIYF. The CDR3 region has the DNA TGTGCCAGCAGCATTCGGACGGGAAACACCATATATTTT.

This clone appeared a few times. The germline gene is not matched at one end of the junction; a read error may be the cause. The chain is built from TRBV6-1 and TRBJ1-5; TRBD1 might be the D (5 bases). This CDR3 is 17 amino acids long. CDR1 and CDR2 from the germline V gene are MNHNS and SASEGT. DNA for the CDR3: TGTGACAGCAGAATTTCAGACAGCCGCTATAGCAATCAGCCCCAGCATTTT. Its protein is CDSRISDSRYSNQPQHF.

Judged by abundance, this clone is medium-sized (0.01 to 0.1%). The CDR3 nucleotides read TGTGCCAGCAGTTCCCCCTCGGCAGGGATGTGGGTGTATAGCAATCAGCCCCAGCATTTT. It translates to CASSSPSAGMWVYSNQPQHF. The chain has TRBV28 and TRBJ1-5; perhaps TRBD1 as D (5 bases). The CDR3 is 20 residues long. Trimming took 4 bases from V and 0 from J, leaving 25 bases between them. The germline V gene encodes CDR1 MDHEN and CDR2 SYDVKM.

This sequence joins TRBV13 and TRBJ1-5; maybe TRBD1 (6 bases). Germline CDR1 PRHDT, CDR2 FYEKMQ (reference sequence). CDR3 length: 16 amino acids. The germline V and J ends were trimmed by 5 bases and 6 bases, with 20 bases remaining between them. The CDR3 nucleotides read TGTGCCAGCAGCAGGCGGACAGACCCCCGGGGTCAGCCCCAGCATTTT. It codes for CASSRRTDPRGQPQHF.

This clone was picked up many times. The chain recombines TRBV5-1 with TRBJ2-1, with 7 positions matching TRBD1. Germline values: CDR1 SGHRS, CDR2 YFSETQ. This CDR3 is built from 14 residues. Germline trimming cut 4 bases from V and 6 bases from J; bases unmatched to any gene: 7. CDR3: CASSPGTDFNEQFF. CDR3 in DNA: TGCGCCAGCAGCCCTGGGACAGACTTCAATGAGCAGTTCTTC.

This clone was detected many times. This rearrangement joins TRBV10-2 to TRBJ2-4; the D is unclear. Germline V CDR1 and CDR2: WSHSY, SAAADI. The CDR3 has 11 residues. The V and J ends lost 2 bases and 13 bases respectively, with 9 bases between them. CDR3 bases: TGCGCCAGCAGTGAGGGAGTCTTACAGTACTTC. Residues: CASSEGVLQYF.

This chain joins TRBV11-2 and TRBJ2-2, with D tentatively TRBD1 (6 bases). CDR1 and CDR2 from the germline V gene are SGHAT and FQNNGV. Trimming took off 5 bases at V and 0 bases at J, with 16 bases between the two ends. The length of the CDR3 is 17 residues. Here the CDR3 DNA reads TGTGCCAGCAGCGTAGTGACAGGCCTCGCGAACACCGGGGAGCTGTTTTTT. This encodes CASSVVTGLANTGELFF.

This clone is labeled as medium-sized (0.01 to 0.1%). This chain joins TRBV30 and TRBJ1-3; D is undetermined. CDR1 is GTSNPN and CDR2 is SVGIG in the germline V gene (reference sequence). V was clipped by 7 bases and J by 0 bases, with 13 bases between them. The CDR3 consists of 14 residues. The CDR3 here is CALADRSSGNTIYF. DNA for the CDR3: TGTGCCTTGGCGGACCGGAGCTCTGGAAACACCATATATTTT.